This T cell receptor (beta chain) was sequenced for a study of T cells in localized non-small cell lung cancer. Findings and limits, study-wide: Out of the top 100 tumor clones, a median roughly 52 were seen in adjacent lung.

Concerning this clone: The antigen is not known.

Germline V CDR1 and CDR2: SGHDN, FVKESK. Trimming left V 1 base short and J 5 bases short, with 8 bases between. This CDR3 is built from 14 residues. Generated by immunoSEQ multiplex PCR, the TCRdb table keeps only in-frame clones and is missing some. Of roughly 34,000 clones detected, 78% appear once; the ten largest clones hold roughly 35%. This clonotype was sampled from a male donor aged 60 or over with stage II squamous cell lung carcinoma. The input for sequencing was peripheral blood, taken before any cancer treatment. The V gene is TRBV14, the J gene TRBJ1-4; no clear D. This CDR3 is CASSQVGRNEKLFF. The CDR3 bases are TGTGCCAGCAGCCAAGTAGGCAGAAATGAAAAACTGTTTTTT.